Listed below are T cell receptor beta chains from one sample, sequenced in a study of CD8+CD57+ T cells in acquired aplastic anemia. TCRdb recomputed calls from the reads with MiXCR, one row per CDR3 protein. Here the sample spans over 100,000 distinct CDR3 sequences, roughly two fifths being singletons. The sample comprised sorted CD4+, CD8+, or CD8+CD57+ T cells (not recorded which) from PBMCs. Receptors were obtained from a human donor in good health, serving as a control. Both conserved end residues are part of each CDR3. The D gene is left open where the match is weak. Size is stated for part of the rows, as once, few or many counts, or as a class when the clone is expanded.

d_gene: -
abundance: many
j_gene: TRBJ2-5
v_gene: TRBV12-3/TRBV12-4
CDR3nt: TGTGCCAGCAGCGTAAGAGGACAGAGTCAAGAGACCCAGTACTTC
CDR3aa: CASSVRGQSQETQYF

d_gene: -
abundance: many
j_gene: TRBJ1-1
v_gene: TRBV5-1
CDR3nt: TGCGCCAGCAGCTTGGCCGTTGCCAGGATGAACACTGAAGCTTTCTTT
CDR3aa: CASSLAVARMNTEAFF

d_gene: -
abundance: few
j_gene: TRBJ1-6
v_gene: TRBV6-1
CDR3nt: TGTGCCAGCAGTCGGGCTCCAGGGGATTCACCCCTCCACTTT
CDR3aa: CASSRAPGDSPLHF

d_gene: -
abundance: -
j_gene: TRBJ1-5
v_gene: TRBV30
CDR3nt: TGTGCCTGGGACGCGGGGGGACAGCCCCAGCATTTT
CDR3aa: CAWDAGGQPQHF

d_gene: TRBD2
abundance: many
j_gene: TRBJ2-1
v_gene: TRBV7-2
CDR3nt: TGTGCCAGCAGCGCGGGACTAGCGAGCCACAATGAGCAGTTCTTC
CDR3aa: CASSAGLASHNEQFF

d_gene: -
abundance: -
j_gene: TRBJ1-2
v_gene: TRBV15
CDR3nt: TGTGCCACCAGCAGACGCCTCGGGGGGAGCGATGGCTACACCTTC
CDR3aa: CATSRRLGGSDGYTF

d_gene: TRBD2
abundance: many
j_gene: TRBJ2-3
v_gene: TRBV20-1
CDR3nt: TGCAGTGCTATCGAGCCGACTAGCGTAAAAAATACGCAGTATTTT
CDR3aa: CSAIEPTSVKNTQYF

d_gene: -
abundance: once
j_gene: TRBJ1-5
v_gene: TRBV10-3
CDR3nt: TGTGCCATCAGTGAAGGTTACAATCAGCCCCAGCATTTT
CDR3aa: CAISEGYNQPQHF

d_gene: -
abundance: -
j_gene: TRBJ2-5
v_gene: TRBV27
CDR3nt: TGTGCCAGCGGGGGAGAAGAGACCCAGTACTTC
CDR3aa: CASGGEETQYF

d_gene: -
abundance: few
j_gene: TRBJ1-2
v_gene: TRBV10-2
CDR3nt: TGCGCCAGCAGTCCACCGCAGGGGAACTATGGCTACACCTTC
CDR3aa: CASSPPQGNYGYTF

d_gene: TRBD2
abundance: -
j_gene: TRBJ2-1
v_gene: TRBV5-1
CDR3nt: TGCGCCAGCAGCTTGGAAGCGGGAGAGTACAATGAGCAGTTCTTC
CDR3aa: CASSLEAGEYNEQFF

d_gene: -
abundance: many
j_gene: TRBJ1-2
v_gene: TRBV12-3/TRBV12-4
CDR3nt: TGTGCCAGCAGTTTTAAGGGGTATGGCTACACCTTC
CDR3aa: CASSFKGYGYTF

d_gene: -
abundance: -
j_gene: TRBJ1-2
v_gene: TRBV2
CDR3nt: TGTGCCAGCAGTGCTTATGACAAGGGCTATGGCTACACCTTC
CDR3aa: CASSAYDKGYGYTF

d_gene: -
abundance: many
j_gene: TRBJ2-1
v_gene: TRBV7-9
CDR3nt: TGTGCCAGCAGCTTTCATCCGCCCAATGAGCAGTTCTTC
CDR3aa: CASSFHPPNEQFF

d_gene: TRBD2
abundance: many
j_gene: TRBJ2-7
v_gene: TRBV27
CDR3nt: TGTGCCAGCAGAGGACTAGCGGGCTCAGACTCCTACGAGCAGTACTTC
CDR3aa: CASRGLAGSDSYEQYF

d_gene: -
abundance: -
j_gene: TRBJ2-2
v_gene: TRBV10-3
CDR3nt: TGTGCCATCAATGCCGGGGGAACCGGGGAGCTGTTTTTT
CDR3aa: CAINAGGTGELFF

d_gene: -
abundance: many
j_gene: TRBJ1-1
v_gene: TRBV4-2
CDR3nt: TGTGCCAGCAGCCAGGAAGACAGCACTGAAGCTTTCTTT
CDR3aa: CASSQEDSTEAFF

d_gene: TRBD1
abundance: -
j_gene: TRBJ1-4
v_gene: TRBV11-2
CDR3nt: TGTGCCAGCAAGCCGGGACAGGGGGTCAAGGCTAATGAAAAACTGTTTTTT
CDR3aa: CASKPGQGVKANEKLFF

d_gene: -
abundance: many
j_gene: TRBJ2-2
v_gene: TRBV5-4
CDR3nt: TGTGCCAGCCGAAAAGACCGGAACACCGGGGAGCTGTTTTTT
CDR3aa: CASRKDRNTGELFF

d_gene: -
abundance: few
j_gene: TRBJ1-2
v_gene: TRBV30
CDR3nt: TGTGCCTGGAGTCGCAGCCAGACCTTCAATGGCTACACCTTC
CDR3aa: CAWSRSQTFNGYTF

d_gene: -
abundance: once
j_gene: TRBJ1-6
v_gene: TRBV10-3
CDR3nt: TGTGCCATCAGTGAGTCAGGGAGGCCTTACTTT
CDR3aa: CAISESGRPYF

d_gene: -
abundance: few
j_gene: TRBJ2-7
v_gene: TRBV5-6
CDR3nt: TGTGCCAGCAGCTTGACTACCCCCTACGGGCAGTACTTC
CDR3aa: CASSLTTPYGQYF

d_gene: -
abundance: -
j_gene: TRBJ2-1
v_gene: TRBV5-1
CDR3nt: TGCGCCAGTACCCCGGGGCGGCCCTCCTACAATGAGCAGTTCTTC
CDR3aa: CASTPGRPSYNEQFF

d_gene: -
abundance: -
j_gene: TRBJ1-1
v_gene: TRBV29-1
CDR3nt: TGCAGCGTCGCGGGGGTGAACACTGAAGCTTTCTTT
CDR3aa: CSVAGVNTEAFF

d_gene: -
abundance: many
j_gene: TRBJ2-2
v_gene: TRBV12-3/TRBV12-4
CDR3nt: TGTGCCAGCAGTTTAAGTCTCGGCACCGGGGAGCTGTTTTTT
CDR3aa: CASSLSLGTGELFF

d_gene: -
abundance: -
j_gene: TRBJ2-1
v_gene: TRBV24-1
CDR3nt: TGTGCCACCAGTGGTGCCCCCCGGGACGATAGGTTCTTC
CDR3aa: CATSGAPRDDRFF

d_gene: TRBD1
abundance: -
j_gene: TRBJ1-5
v_gene: TRBV9
CDR3nt: TGTGCCAGCAGCGCAGGGGGAATGAGCAATCAGCCCCAGCATTTT
CDR3aa: CASSAGGMSNQPQHF

d_gene: -
abundance: few
j_gene: TRBJ1-1
v_gene: TRBV3-1
CDR3nt: TGTGCCAGCAGCCGAGAAGCTAACACTGAAGCTTTCTTT
CDR3aa: CASSREANTEAFF

d_gene: TRBD1
abundance: many
j_gene: TRBJ1-2
v_gene: TRBV6-5
CDR3nt: TGTGCCAGCAGTTCCCTAGACAGGGCCATCGACTATGGCTACACCTTC
CDR3aa: CASSSLDRAIDYGYTF

d_gene: TRBD2
abundance: many
j_gene: TRBJ2-5
v_gene: TRBV7-2
CDR3nt: TGTGCCAGCAGCCACAACCACGGGGGGGAAGAGACCCAGTACTTC
CDR3aa: CASSHNHGGEETQYF

d_gene: TRBD1
abundance: many
j_gene: TRBJ1-2
v_gene: TRBV5-1
CDR3nt: TGCGCCAGCAGCTTGGGCGGCAGGGGGCGTTCGGGCTACACCTTC
CDR3aa: CASSLGGRGRSGYTF

d_gene: -
abundance: many
j_gene: TRBJ1-2
v_gene: TRBV6-1
CDR3nt: TGTGCCAGCAGTGAAGTGGCCAGGTATTATGGCTACACCTTC
CDR3aa: CASSEVARYYGYTF

d_gene: -
abundance: many
j_gene: TRBJ2-2
v_gene: TRBV9
CDR3nt: TGTGCCAGCAGCGTCGGCTGGAGTAGTACCGGGGAGCTGTTTTTT
CDR3aa: CASSVGWSSTGELFF